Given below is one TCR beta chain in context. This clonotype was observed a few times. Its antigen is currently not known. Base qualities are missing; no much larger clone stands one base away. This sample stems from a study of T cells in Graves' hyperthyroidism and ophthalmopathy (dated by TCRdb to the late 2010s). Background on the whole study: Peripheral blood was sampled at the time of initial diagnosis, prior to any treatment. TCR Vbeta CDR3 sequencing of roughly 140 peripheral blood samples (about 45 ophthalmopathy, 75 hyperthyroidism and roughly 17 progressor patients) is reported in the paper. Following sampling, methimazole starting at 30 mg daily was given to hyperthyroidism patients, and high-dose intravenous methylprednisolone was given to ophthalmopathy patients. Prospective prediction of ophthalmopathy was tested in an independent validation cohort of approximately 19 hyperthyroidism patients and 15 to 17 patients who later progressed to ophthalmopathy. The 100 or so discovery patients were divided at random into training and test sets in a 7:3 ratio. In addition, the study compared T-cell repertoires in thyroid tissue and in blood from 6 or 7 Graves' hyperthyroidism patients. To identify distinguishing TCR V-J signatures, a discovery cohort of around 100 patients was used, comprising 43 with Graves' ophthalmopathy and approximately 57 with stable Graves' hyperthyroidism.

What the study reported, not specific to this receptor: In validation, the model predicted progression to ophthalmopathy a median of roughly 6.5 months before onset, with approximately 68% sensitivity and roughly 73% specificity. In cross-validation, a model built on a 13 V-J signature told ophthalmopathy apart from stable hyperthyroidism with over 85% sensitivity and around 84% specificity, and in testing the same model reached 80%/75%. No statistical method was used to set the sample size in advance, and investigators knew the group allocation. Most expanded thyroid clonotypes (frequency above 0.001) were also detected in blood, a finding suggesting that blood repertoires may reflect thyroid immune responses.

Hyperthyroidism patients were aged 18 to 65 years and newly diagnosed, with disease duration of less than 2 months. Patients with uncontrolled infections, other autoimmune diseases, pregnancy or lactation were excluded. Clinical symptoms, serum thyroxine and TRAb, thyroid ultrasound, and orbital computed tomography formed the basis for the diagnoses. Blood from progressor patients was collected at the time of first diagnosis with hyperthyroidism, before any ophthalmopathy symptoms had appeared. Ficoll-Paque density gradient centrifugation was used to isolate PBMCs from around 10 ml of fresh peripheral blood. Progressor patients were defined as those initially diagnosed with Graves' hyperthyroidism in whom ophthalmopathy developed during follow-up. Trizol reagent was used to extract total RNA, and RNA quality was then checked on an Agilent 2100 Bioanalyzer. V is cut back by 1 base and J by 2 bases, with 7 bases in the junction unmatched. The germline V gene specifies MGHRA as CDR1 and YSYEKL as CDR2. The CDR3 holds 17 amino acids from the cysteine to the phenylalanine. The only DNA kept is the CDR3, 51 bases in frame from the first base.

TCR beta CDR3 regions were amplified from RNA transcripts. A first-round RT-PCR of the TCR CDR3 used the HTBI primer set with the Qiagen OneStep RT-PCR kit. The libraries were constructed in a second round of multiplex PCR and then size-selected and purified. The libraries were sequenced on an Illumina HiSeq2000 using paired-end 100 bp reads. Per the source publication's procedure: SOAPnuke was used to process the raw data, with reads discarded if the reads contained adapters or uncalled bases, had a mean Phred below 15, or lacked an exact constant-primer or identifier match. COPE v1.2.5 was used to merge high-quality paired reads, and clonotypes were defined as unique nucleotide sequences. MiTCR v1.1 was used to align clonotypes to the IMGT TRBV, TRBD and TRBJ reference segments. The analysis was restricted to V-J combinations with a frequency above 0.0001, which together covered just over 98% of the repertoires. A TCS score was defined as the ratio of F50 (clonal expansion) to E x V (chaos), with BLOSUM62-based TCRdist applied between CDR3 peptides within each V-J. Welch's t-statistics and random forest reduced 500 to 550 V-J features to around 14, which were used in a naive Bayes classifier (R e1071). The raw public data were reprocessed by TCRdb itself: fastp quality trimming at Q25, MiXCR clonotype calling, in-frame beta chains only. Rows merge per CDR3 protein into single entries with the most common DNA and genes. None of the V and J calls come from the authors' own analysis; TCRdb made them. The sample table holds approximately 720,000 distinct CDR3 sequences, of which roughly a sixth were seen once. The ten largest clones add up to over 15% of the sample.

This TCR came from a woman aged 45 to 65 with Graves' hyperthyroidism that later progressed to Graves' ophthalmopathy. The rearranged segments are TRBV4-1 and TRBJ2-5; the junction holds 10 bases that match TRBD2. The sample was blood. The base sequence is TGCGCCAGCAGCCAAGGGGATCTAGCGGGGGCGCAAGAGACCCAGTACTTC. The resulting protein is CASSQGDLAGAQETQYF.